This T cell receptor beta chain was retrieved from a study of blood T cells in healthy people across ages. Findings and limits, study-wide: Diversity was higher, and naive CD4+ cells more numerous, in long-lived donors than in aged donors. Researchers judged that diversity estimates from one million T cells fell short of true values.

Regarding this clonotype: The antigen remains undetermined.

In germline, CDR1 is SGHRS, CDR2 YFSETQ. This CDR3 has 14 residues. Trimming pared 4 bases from V and 3 bases from J, leaving 14 bases between. A second PCR, run for about 7 to 11 cycles, used a sample-barcoded 5' primer plus a J-beta primer mix. TCRdb recomputed calls from the 5' RACE reads with MiXCR, one row per CDR3 protein. The data show some 730,000 distinct CDR3 sequences, about a fifth seen once. The sample comprised blood. The chain uses TRBV5-1 and TRBJ2-7; D is ambiguous. The receptor's source is a man between 65 and 85 years old in good health. CDR3 amino acids: CASSLQSPDYEQYF. In nucleotides, the CDR3 is TGCGCCAGCAGCCTACAGAGTCCTGACTACGAGCAGTACTTC.